This passage covers 10 T cell receptor beta chains from one sample sequenced in a study of a mutant IDH1 vaccine in newly diagnosed glioma. Time point noted: baseline, week 1 (first vaccination visit). Treatment meaning: pre-vaccination baseline after standard-of-care therapy. Libraries were prepared by immunoSEQ multiplex PCR; TCRdb keeps only in-frame clonotypes and omits some of them. The sample has around 92,000 clones; 83% are singletons. Sequencing was performed on PBMCs, taken from a glioma patient treated with radiotherapy, temozolomide or both. The receptors originated from a woman in her forties or fifties with glioma.

The rearrangement joins TRBV7-9 to TRBJ2-7; D uncertain. Trimming left V 2 bases short and J 0 bases short, with 2 bases between. Germline V lookup: CDR1 SEHNR, CDR2 FQNEAQ (reference sequence). CDR3 length: 12 residues. The CDR3 DNA follows: TGTGCCAGCAGCTTAAGCTCCTACGAGCAGTACTTC. Its protein product is CASSLSSYEQYF. The entire variable domain, with the rest obtained from reference TRBV7-9 and TRBJ2-7, is as follows: DTGVSQNPRHKITKRGQNVTFRCDPISEHNRLYWYRQTLGQGPEFLTYFQNEAQLEKSRLLSDRFSAERPKGSFSTLEIQRTEQGDSAMYLCASSLSSYEQYFGPGTRLTVT.

The chain links TRBV6-5 to TRBJ1-2; 11 bases line up with TRBD1. The CDR3 covers 16 residues. Germline assignment: CDR1 MNHEY and CDR2 SVGAGI. Germline trimming cut 2 bases from V and 5 bases from J; bases unmatched to any gene: 7. This CDR3 is CASSYEGTGGGYGYTF. The CDR3 DNA is TGTGCCAGCAGTTACGAAGGGACAGGGGGAGGTTATGGCTACACCTTC.

The rearrangement links TRBV9 to TRBJ1-6; D gene unclear. Germline values: CDR1 SGDLS, CDR2 YYNGEE. The CDR3 runs to 15 residues. V shed 0 bases and J shed 10 bases, with 14 bases lying between them. The CDR3 spells CASSVENTLGSPLHF. The CDR3 DNA reads as TGTGCCAGCAGCGTAGAAAACACCTTAGGGTCACCCCTCCACTTT.

V is TRBV5-5 and J is TRBJ2-1, with 7 bases identical to TRBD2. The V gene's germline CDR1 is SGHKS and CDR2 YYEKEE (reference sequence). Trimming cost V 2 bases and J 3 bases; bases outside gene matches: 5. CDR3 length equals 15 residues. The CDR3 bases are TGTGCCAGCAGCTTATCGCTAGCGGACTACAATGAGCAGTTCTTC. It translates to CASSLSLADYNEQFF.

The chain uses TRBV10-3 and TRBJ2-1, with TRBD2 matching 14 bases. The CDR3 spans 18 residues. The V gene end was trimmed by 2 bases and the J gene end by 5 bases; junction bases not matched to a gene: 8. Germline loops: CDR1 ENHRY, CDR2 SYGVKD. CDR3 region: CAISEMFGGLAGDNEQFF. CDR3 coding DNA: TGTGCCATCAGTGAGATGTTCGGGGGACTAGCGGGGGACAATGAGCAGTTCTTC.

The V and J genes are TRBV18 and TRBJ1-3; unclear D gene. The CDR3 spans 15 residues. Germline CDR1 is KGHSH and CDR2 is LQKENI. Trimming cost V 5 bases and J 0 bases, with 11 bases left between them. CDR3 in DNA: TGTGCCAGCTCAGAGCCTCGGGGCTCTGGAAACACCATATATTTT. Protein: CASSEPRGSGNTIYF.

The rearrangement uses TRBV7-8 and TRBJ2-5; 13 bases agree with TRBD2. V lost 5 bases and J lost 3; bases outside the gene matches: 3. Germline V gives CDR1 SGHVS, CDR2 FQNEAQ. The CDR3 is 15 residues long. CDR3 sequence (DNA): TGTGCCAGCAGCGCCGGACTAGCGGGGGAAGAGACCCAGTACTTC. This encodes CASSAGLAGEETQYF.

This chain connects TRBV6-4 to TRBJ1-6, with no clear D. The germline V gene encodes CDR1 MRHNA and CDR2 SNTAGT. V gave up 6 bases and J gave up 0 bases, with 9 bases separating them. The CDR3 has 15 residues. CDR3 sequence reads: CASSESSSYNSPLHF. DNA for the CDR3: TGTGCCAGCAGCGAATCGAGCTCCTATAATTCACCCCTCCACTTT.

The V and J genes are TRBV5-1 and TRBJ1-5, with D unresolved. Germline values: CDR1 SGHRS, CDR2 YFSETQ. V shed 4 bases and J shed 3 bases, with 11 bases lying between them. The CDR3 has 14 amino acids. In nucleotides, the CDR3 is TGCGCCAGCAGCCCCTCTGGACCCAATCAGCCCCAGCATTTT. This gives the protein CASSPSGPNQPQHF. Full variable domain (missing parts from reference TRBV5-1 and TRBJ1-5): KAGVTQTPRYLIKTRGQQVTLSCSPISGHRSVSWYQQTPGQGLQFLFEYFSETQRNKGNFPGRFSGRQFSNSRSEMNVSTLELGDSALYLCASSPSGPNQPQHFGDGTRLSIL.

This chain uses TRBV7-8 with TRBJ1-4; 8 bases are shared with TRBD1. This CDR3 is 15 amino acids long. With V trimmed by 5 bases and J by 2 bases, 4 bases remained unmatched. From germline, CDR1 is SGHVS and CDR2 FQNEAQ. The CDR3 nucleotides are TGTGCCAGCAGCCCCGGACAGGGTACTAATGAAAAACTGTTTTTT. It encodes CASSPGQGTNEKLFF.